The 27 T cell receptor beta chains listed next were all sequenced from one sample in a study of T cells in Graves' hyperthyroidism and ophthalmopathy. The source material, RNA transcripts, was used to amplify TCR beta CDR3 regions. First-round RT-PCR targeting the TCR CDR3 was performed with the HTBI primer set. TCRdb re-called the multiplex PCR reads with MiXCR, one entry per CDR3 protein. This sample has approximately 690,000 distinct CDR3 sequences; roughly 14% occur once, and the top ten carry 9.5% to 15%. The specimen sequenced was blood. These receptors originate from a woman aged 50 to 65 with Graves' ophthalmopathy.

This clonotype was found many times. The chain couples TRBV18 to TRBJ1-1, with TRBD1 as a possible D gene (6 bases). The germline V gene has CDR1 KGHSH and CDR2 LQKENI. This CDR3 region has 16 residues. Trimming removed 1 base from V and 1 base from J, with 13 bases in between. DNA for the CDR3: TGTGCCAGCTCACCACTTTCGGGCAGGGGGAACACTGAAGCTTTCTTT. It translates to CASSPLSGRGNTEAFF.

This clonotype was observed once. V usage is TRBV9 and J usage is TRBJ2-3, with TRBD2 matching over 7 bases. The CDR3 loop spans 16 amino acids. V lost 1 base, J lost 0 bases, and 5 bases stayed unmatched. Per the germline V gene, CDR1 is SGDLS and CDR2 is YYNGEE. The CDR3 sequence is CASSVSSGISTDTQYF. CDR3 nucleotides: TGTGCCAGCAGCGTATCGAGCGGGATTAGCACAGATACGCAGTATTTT.

Concerning this clonotype: Just one base apart from a much larger clone, this may be a read error. The chain joins TRBV27 to TRBJ2-7; TRBD2 matches 10 bases. The V gene end was trimmed by 2 bases and the J gene end by 4 bases; junction bases not matched to a gene: 5. Germline assignment: CDR1 MNHEY and CDR2 SMNVEV (reference sequence). The CDR3 is 15 amino acids. The CDR3 bases are TGTGCCAGCAGTTTACTAGCGGGAGAAAGATACGAGCAGTACTTC. Its translation is CASSLLAGERYEQYF.

Note on this clonotype: Being one base from a much bigger clone, this may be a read error. This chain connects TRBV28 to TRBJ2-3; 7 nucleotides agree with TRBD1. This CDR3 has 13 amino acids. In germline, CDR1 is MDHEN, CDR2 SYDVKM. V was clipped by 5 bases and J by 10 bases; unmatched bases: 9. CDR3 sequence: CASSPVTGLAQYF. The DNA of the CDR3 is TGTGCCAGCAGTCCTGTGACAGGGTTGGCGCAGTATTTT.

This clonotype was picked up many times. The chain couples TRBV2 to TRBJ2-1; TRBD2 agrees at 9 bases. In germline, CDR1 is SNHLY, CDR2 FYNNEI. The V and J ends lost 7 bases and 2 bases, in that order; junction bases with no gene match: 12. The CDR3 is made up of 17 amino acids. This chain's CDR3 is CASNRVTSGFTYNEQFF. The CDR3 nucleotides read TGTGCCAGCAACAGAGTAACTAGCGGGTTTACCTACAATGAGCAGTTCTTC. Together with reference TRBV2 and TRBJ2-1, the CDR3 gives the full variable domain: EPEVTQTPSHQVTQMGQEVILRCVPISNHLYFYWYRQILGQKVEFLVSFYNNEISEKSEIFDDQFSVERPDGSNFTLKIRSTKLEDSAMYFCASNRVTSGFTYNEQFFGPGTRLTVL.

This clonotype was observed at least ten times. The chain carries TRBV7-9 and TRBJ2-7; 7 bases align to TRBD1. The CDR3 is 19 amino acids. With V trimmed by 0 bases and J by 0 bases, 14 bases remained unmatched. CDR1 and CDR2 (germline): SEHNR, FQNEAQ (reference sequence). The CDR3 region is CASSLAQIGTARNSYEQYF. The DNA for the CDR3 is TGTGCCAGCAGCTTAGCGCAGATTGGGACAGCAAGAAACTCCTACGAGCAGTACTTC.

This clonotype has a count of ten or more. V and J are TRBV12-5 and TRBJ2-3; 11 bases match TRBD2. The germline V gene encodes CDR1 LGHNT and CDR2 FRNRAP. The V gene end was trimmed by 5 bases and the J gene end by 4 bases; junction bases not matched to a gene: 5. The CDR3 is 15 residues long. In DNA form, the CDR3 reads TGTGCTAGTGGTCCAGTAGCGGGAGGGGCAGATACGCAGTATTTT. Residues: CASGPVAGGADTQYF. Full variable domain (remainder filled in from reference TRBV12-5 and TRBJ2-3): DARVTQTPRHKVTEMGQEVTMRCQPILGHNTVFWYRQTMMQGLELLAYFRNRAPLDDSGMPKDRFSAEMPDATLATLKIQPSEPRDSAVYFCASGPVAGGADTQYFGPGTRLTVL.

The rearrangement uses TRBV30 and TRBJ1-2; 8 bases are a match to TRBD1. Germline loops: CDR1 GTSNPN, CDR2 SVGIG (reference sequence). J lost 0 bases, V lost 4 bases, and 7 bases had no gene match. This CDR3 spans 15 amino acids. CDR3 DNA sequence: TGTGCCTGGAACCGACAGGGGTGGGCTAACTATGGCTACACCTTC. Amino acids: CAWNRQGWANYGYTF.

As regards this clonotype: This may arise from a read error, as a much more abundant clone is one base away. This chain links TRBV12-3 or TRBV12-4 with TRBJ2-1; 7 bases fit TRBD2. The junction had 10 bases not matched to a gene; V was cut back by 3 bases and J by 8 bases. The length of the CDR3 is 15 residues. CDR3 residues: CASSLETSRSDEQFF. CDR3 sequence (DNA): TGTGCCAGCAGTTTGGAGACTAGCAGGAGTGATGAGCAGTTCTTC.

This clonotype was recorded many times. Germline and junction disagree at one end, which may indicate a read error. The rearrangement uses TRBV7-7 and TRBJ2-1; D is ambiguous. The length of the CDR3 is 13 residues. Germline V gives CDR1 SSHAT, CDR2 FNYEAQ (reference sequence). This CDR3 reads CASSLERYNEQFF. CDR3 sequence (DNA): TGTGCTAGCAGCTTAGAGAGATACAATGAGCAGTTCTTC.

Many counts were recorded for this clonotype. This chain links TRBV29-1 with TRBJ1-1; 7 bases line up with TRBD1. The junction had 5 bases not matched to a gene; V was cut back by 7 bases and J by 0 bases. Germline CDR1 SQVTM, CDR2 ANQGSEA. This CDR3 is built from 13 residues. For the CDR3, the DNA is TGCAGCGGAGCGGGACAGCTGAACACTGAAGCTTTCTTT. Translating it yields CSGAGQLNTEAFF.

This clonotype was seen only a few times. V usage is TRBV7-9 and J usage is TRBJ2-3; the D is unclear. CDR3 length: 14 residues. The V gene lost 3 bases and the J gene lost 8 bases, with 15 bases spanning the gap. CDR1 is SEHNR and CDR2 is FQNEAQ in the germline V gene (reference sequence). The CDR3 DNA reads TGTGCCAGCAGCTTTGCGGACCCGGTTGGTACGCAGTATTTT. Residues: CASSFADPVGTQYF.

V and J are TRBV19 and TRBJ2-5; D is possibly TRBD1 (5 bases). The length of the CDR3 is 14 residues. From germline, CDR1 is LNHDA and CDR2 SQIVND (reference sequence). With 2 bases removed from V and 2 bases from J, the gap between germline ends came to 9 bases. For the CDR3, the DNA is TGTGCCAGTAGTATAAGGGGCCTACAAGAGACCCAGTACTTC. Translated, it gives CASSIRGLQETQYF.

In its sample, this clonotype was seen many times. The chain uses TRBV7-2 and TRBJ2-1, with 8 bases matching TRBD2. Looked up from germline, CDR1 is SGHTA and CDR2 is FQGNSA. V was clipped by 5 bases and J by 2 bases; unmatched bases: 5. This CDR3 contains 15 residues. CDR3 loop: CASSPPGLAYNEQFF. As DNA, the CDR3 is TGTGCCAGCAGCCCACCGGGACTAGCCTACAATGAGCAGTTCTTC.

The sample holds many counts of this clonotype. V usage is TRBV12-3 or TRBV12-4 and J usage is TRBJ1-1; possible D gene TRBD1, 5 bases. The CDR3 loop spans 12 amino acids. Trimming pared 6 bases from V and 4 bases from J, leaving 9 bases between. In DNA form, the CDR3 reads TGTGCCAGCAGCCCTAGGGGCACTGAAGCTTTCTTT. This translates into CASSPRGTEAFF.

This clonotype appeared many times. This chain connects TRBV11-3 to TRBJ2-2, with 7 bases matching TRBD1. Unmatched junction bases numbered 3, after V lost 7 bases and J lost 4 bases. The length of the CDR3 is 13 residues. Germline V lookup: CDR1 SGHNT, CDR2 YENEEA. This chain's CDR3 is CASTTGPTGELFF. CDR3 DNA sequence: TGTGCCAGCACGACAGGGCCCACCGGGGAGCTGTTTTTT.

Many counts were recorded for this clonotype. V usage is TRBV3-1 and J usage is TRBJ2-2; D unclear. CDR1 and CDR2 (germline): LGHDT, YNNKEL (reference sequence). The V and J ends lost 0 bases and 3 bases respectively, with 5 bases between them. This CDR3 has 14 residues. DNA of the CDR3: TGTGCCAGCAGCCAAGATCAGTACACCGGGGAGCTGTTTTTT. Protein sequence: CASSQDQYTGELFF.

This clonotype was seen a single time. V and J are TRBV13 and TRBJ2-6; 8 bases are a match to TRBD1. The germline gives CDR1 PRHDT, CDR2 FYEKMQ (reference sequence). V lost 0 bases and J lost 2; bases outside the gene matches: 6. The length of the CDR3 is 18 residues. The CDR3 here is CASSLGLTGGTGANVLTF. DNA of the CDR3: TGTGCCAGCAGCTTAGGTTTAACAGGGGGAACTGGGGCCAACGTCCTGACTTTC.

This clonotype has only a few counts. This may be a read error, as it is one base from a much larger clone. DNA of the CDR3: TGTGCCAGCAGTCGACAGACTAGGAGTGCAGATACGCAGTATTTT. This sequence encodes CASSRQTRSADTQYF. V usage is TRBV28 and J usage is TRBJ2-3; D is possibly TRBD2 (6 bases). From germline, CDR1 is MDHEN and CDR2 SYDVKM. The CDR3 has 15 residues. Trimming took off 5 bases at V and 4 bases at J, with 16 bases between the two ends.

This clonotype was observed many times. V is TRBV19 and J is TRBJ2-1, with D possibly matching TRBD1 (6 bases). This CDR3 contains 13 residues. Deletions cut 2 bases from V and 6 bases from J, with 8 bases between. Germline loops: CDR1 LNHDA, CDR2 SQIVND (reference sequence). As DNA, the CDR3 is TGTGCCAGTAGTATATTACAGGGCAATGAGCAGTTCTTC. Amino acid sequence: CASSILQGNEQFF.

The chain is built from TRBV24-1 and TRBJ1-5, with TRBD1 as a possible D gene (5 bases). Germline CDR1 reads KGHDR; CDR2 reads SFDVKD. V was shortened by 9 bases and J by 3 bases, with 11 bases between the two germline ends. CDR3 length: 13 amino acids. CDR3 sequence: CATSGRDNQPQHF. CDR3 DNA: TGTGCCACCTCCGGCAGGGACAATCAGCCCCAGCATTTT.

This clonotype was picked up a small number of times. The chain links TRBV12-3 or TRBV12-4 to TRBJ1-6; D is ambiguous. The CDR3 consists of 15 residues. Trimming left V 2 bases short and J 5 bases short, with 10 bases between. The CDR3: CASSLFGVHNSPLHF. Written as DNA, the CDR3 is TGTGCCAGCAGTTTATTCGGCGTTCATAATTCACCCCTCCACTTT.

This clonotype was seen ten or more times. The chain links TRBV15 to TRBJ2-7, with D maybe TRBD2 (5 bases). With 3 bases removed from V and 3 bases from J, the gap between germline ends came to 15 bases. CDR3 length: 15 amino acids. Per the germline V gene, CDR1 is LNHNV and CDR2 is YYDKDF (reference sequence). The CDR3 reads CATSSTRELVYEQYF. CDR3 DNA sequence: TGTGCCACCAGCAGCACGAGGGAACTCGTCTACGAGCAGTACTTC.

This clonotype was detected only a few times. J is TRBJ1-6 and V is TRBV6-1, with 8 bases that match TRBD1. Germline trimming cut 5 bases from V and 6 bases from J; bases unmatched to any gene: 6. The CDR3 covers 15 residues. Germline V CDR1 and CDR2: MNHNS, SASEGT. The CDR3 region is CASSPRDRSNSPLHF. DNA of the CDR3: TGTGCCAGCAGTCCCCGGGACAGGAGTAATTCACCCCTCCACTTT.

This clonotype was found many times. The chain is built from TRBV3-1 and TRBJ2-1; D possibly corresponds to TRBD1 (5 bases). The V end was cut by 1 base, the J end by 5 bases, with 24 bases between. Germline CDR1 LGHDT, CDR2 YNNKEL (reference sequence). This CDR3 region has 19 residues. As DNA, the CDR3 is TGTGCCAGCAGCCAAGCACTTAGTCGGCGGCAGGGATTACACAATGAGCAGTTCTTC. This codes for CASSQALSRRQGLHNEQFF.

The sample holds many counts of this clonotype. J is TRBJ2-1 and V is TRBV20-1; D perhaps matches TRBD1 (6 bases). The CDR3 covers 14 residues. Per the germline V gene, CDR1 is DFQATT and CDR2 is SNEGSKA (reference sequence). Trimming stripped 3 bases from V and 8 bases from J, with 17 bases between. This CDR3 reads CSASGTRIGDEQFF. The CDR3 DNA reads as TGCAGTGCTAGCGGGACAAGAATTGGCGATGAGCAGTTCTTC.

This clonotype was recorded at least ten times. This sequence joins TRBV11-2 and TRBJ1-2, with D perhaps TRBD1 (6 bases). Germline CDR1 is SGHAT and CDR2 is FQNNGV. V lost 5 bases and J lost 5, with 12 bases in between. CDR3 length: 13 residues. Written as DNA, the CDR3 is TGTGCCAGCAGCGGGGGGGGCGGATATGGCTACACCTTC. This codes for CASSGGGGYGYTF.